The rows below give T cell receptor beta chains drawn from one sample of a study of blood T cell repertoires in COVID-19. Clones were read by immunoSEQ multiplex PCR, and TCRdb kept only the in-frame ones, dropping some. Of 150,000 or so clones in the sample, over 70% were seen once. The sample taken for sequencing was peripheral blood. The receptors stem from a man aged 55 to 70 with acute or convalescent COVID-19. The CDR3 runs from the conserved cysteine through the conserved F or W. Each record gives: J gene, clone size, V gene, D gene, CDR3 DNA, CDR3 protein. A D gene is named only where the DNA matches it firmly. Where a row states a size, it is once, few, many or the class of an expanded clone; other rows omit it.

J gene: TRBJ2-1; clone size: once; V gene: TRBV6-1; D gene: TRBD1; CDR3 DNA: TGTGCCAGCAGTGAACAGGGGGCCTCCTACAATGAGCAGTTCTTC; CDR3 protein: CASSEQGASYNEQFF
J gene: TRBJ2-7; clone size: once; V gene: TRBV4-3; D gene: NA; CDR3 DNA: TGCGCCAGCAGACAAGGGTTAGGGGGTACCTACGAGCAGTACTTC; CDR3 protein: CASRQGLGGTYEQYF
J gene: TRBJ2-1; clone size: NA; V gene: TRBV24-1; D gene: TRBD2; CDR3 DNA: TGTGCCACCAGTGATGCCGGGACTAGCGGTTCCAATGAGCAGTTCTTC; CDR3 protein: CATSDAGTSGSNEQFF
J gene: TRBJ2-5; clone size: NA; V gene: TRBV5-4; D gene: NA; CDR3 DNA: TGTGCCAGCAGCTCCCGGGTGACGGAGACCCAGTACTTC; CDR3 protein: CASSSRVTETQYF
J gene: TRBJ2-6; clone size: NA; V gene: TRBV28; D gene: TRBD1; CDR3 DNA: TGTGCCAGCAGTCCGGGGGACAGGTCAGGAGGGGCCAACGTCCTGACTTTC; CDR3 protein: CASSPGDRSGGANVLTF
J gene: TRBJ1-6; clone size: NA; V gene: TRBV21-1; D gene: NA; CDR3 DNA: TGTGCCAGCAGCAAAGCGGACAGCAGCTCCTATAATTCACCCCTCCACTTT; CDR3 protein: CASSKADSSSYNSPLHF
J gene: TRBJ2-2; clone size: NA; V gene: TRBV29-1; D gene: TRBD1; CDR3 DNA: TGCAGCGTGAATACAGGGGTCGGGGAGCTGTTTTTT; CDR3 protein: CSVNTGVGELFF
J gene: TRBJ2-3; clone size: NA; V gene: TRBV3-1/TRBV3-2; D gene: NA; CDR3 DNA: TGTGCCAGCAGCGAAAGGGTCGTGAGGGAGCCAGTTGGGAGCACAGATACGCAGTATTTT; CDR3 protein: CASSERVVREPVGSTDTQYF
J gene: TRBJ1-1; clone size: NA; V gene: TRBV5-4; D gene: NA; CDR3 DNA: TGTGCCAGCAGGCCTTTGGGGGGGCGGCACACTGAAGCTTTCTTT; CDR3 protein: CASRPLGGRHTEAFF
J gene: TRBJ2-5; clone size: NA; V gene: TRBV5-1; D gene: TRBD2; CDR3 DNA: TGCGCCAGCAGGACTAGCGGGACCAAAGAGACCCAGTACTTC; CDR3 protein: CASRTSGTKETQYF
J gene: TRBJ2-7; clone size: NA; V gene: TRBV7-7; D gene: TRBD2; CDR3 DNA: TGTGCTAGCAGCCTAGCGGGAGGGCCCCAGTACGAGCAGTACTTC; CDR3 protein: CASSLAGGPQYEQYF
J gene: TRBJ1-6; clone size: NA; V gene: TRBV10-3; D gene: TRBD1; CDR3 DNA: TGTGCCATCAGACCGGGACAGGGGAATTCACCCCTCCACTTT; CDR3 protein: CAIRPGQGNSPLHF
J gene: TRBJ2-7; clone size: NA; V gene: TRBV7-3; D gene: TRBD2; CDR3 DNA: TGTGCCAGCAGCCTCGAGGGGAGGACTAGCGGGAGGCCCTACGAGCAGTACTTC; CDR3 protein: CASSLEGRTSGRPYEQYF
J gene: TRBJ2-7; clone size: NA; V gene: TRBV7-9; D gene: NA; CDR3 DNA: TGTGCCAGCAGCTCCCCTCCCTACGAGCAGTACTTC; CDR3 protein: CASSSPPYEQYF
J gene: TRBJ1-1; clone size: few; V gene: TRBV24-1; D gene: NA; CDR3 DNA: TGTGCCACCAGTGATCTAATGAACACTGAAGCTTTCTTT; CDR3 protein: CATSDLMNTEAFF
J gene: TRBJ1-2; clone size: NA; V gene: TRBV25-1; D gene: TRBD1; CDR3 DNA: TGTGCCAGCAGTCGTCTACAGGGGGCAAACTATGGCTACACCTTC; CDR3 protein: CASSRLQGANYGYTF
J gene: TRBJ1-5; clone size: NA; V gene: TRBV5-5; D gene: NA; CDR3 DNA: TGTGCCAGCAGCTTGGCGGGGTATCAGCCCCAGCATTTT; CDR3 protein: CASSLAGYQPQHF
J gene: TRBJ1-5; clone size: NA; V gene: TRBV19; D gene: NA; CDR3 DNA: TGTGCCAGTAGTCCATCCAGGGGAGGGCAGCCCCAGCATTTT; CDR3 protein: CASSPSRGGQPQHF
J gene: TRBJ2-1; clone size: NA; V gene: TRBV12-5; D gene: NA; CDR3 DNA: TGTGCTAGTGGTCCTGGGCGGGGCTCCTACAATGAGCAGTTCTTC; CDR3 protein: CASGPGRGSYNEQFF
J gene: TRBJ2-1; clone size: NA; V gene: TRBV4-2; D gene: TRBD1; CDR3 DNA: TGTGCCAGCAGCCATGTAGCTGGACAGGGGGGTAGGAATGAGCAGTTCTTC; CDR3 protein: CASSHVAGQGGRNEQFF
J gene: TRBJ2-1; clone size: NA; V gene: TRBV18; D gene: NA; CDR3 DNA: TGTGCCAGCTCACCCGGACTAAACAATGAGCAGTTCTTC; CDR3 protein: CASSPGLNNEQFF
J gene: TRBJ2-3; clone size: NA; V gene: TRBV4-1; D gene: TRBD2; CDR3 DNA: TGCGCCAGCAGCCAAGGACGACTAGCGGGCCCCACAGATACGCAGTATTTT; CDR3 protein: CASSQGRLAGPTDTQYF
J gene: TRBJ1-6; clone size: NA; V gene: TRBV14; D gene: NA; CDR3 DNA: TGTGCCAGCAGCCAAGGGCTCTCCTATAATTCACCCCTCCACTTT; CDR3 protein: CASSQGLSYNSPLHF
J gene: TRBJ2-1; clone size: NA; V gene: TRBV11-3; D gene: NA; CDR3 DNA: TGTGCCAGCAGCCGTGAGGGACTGGCAGGCGATGAGCAGTTCTTC; CDR3 protein: CASSREGLAGDEQFF
J gene: TRBJ1-1; clone size: NA; V gene: TRBV9; D gene: NA; CDR3 DNA: TGTGCCAGCAGCGTCAACAGGGTGGGCGAAAGATCCACTGAAGCTTTCTTT; CDR3 protein: CASSVNRVGERSTEAFF
J gene: TRBJ1-3; clone size: NA; V gene: TRBV7-9; D gene: NA; CDR3 DNA: TGTGCCAGCAGCACCGACACGGGAAACACCATATATTTT; CDR3 protein: CASSTDTGNTIYF
J gene: TRBJ2-6; clone size: NA; V gene: TRBV5-4; D gene: NA; CDR3 DNA: TGTGCCAGCAGGGAGGGCCTCTCTGGGGCCAACGTCCTGACTTTC; CDR3 protein: CASREGLSGANVLTF
J gene: TRBJ2-3; clone size: NA; V gene: TRBV9; D gene: TRBD2; CDR3 DNA: TGTGCCAGCAGCGTAGAAGGGGCTAGCGGGAGTCGGCGCACAGATACGCAGTATTTT; CDR3 protein: CASSVEGASGSRRTDTQYF
J gene: TRBJ2-1; clone size: NA; V gene: TRBV19; D gene: NA; CDR3 DNA: TGTGCCAGTAGTCCCGTCAGACAGGCGACCTACAATGAGCAGTTCTTC; CDR3 protein: CASSPVRQATYNEQFF
J gene: TRBJ2-2; clone size: NA; V gene: TRBV5-6; D gene: TRBD1; CDR3 DNA: TGTGCCAGCAGCTTGGTGATAGGGGGCAGGACCGGGGAGCTGTTTTTT; CDR3 protein: CASSLVIGGRTGELFF
J gene: TRBJ1-2; clone size: NA; V gene: TRBV7-2; D gene: NA; CDR3 DNA: TGTGCCAGCAGCTTAGCAGGGAGCTATGGCTACACCTTC; CDR3 protein: CASSLAGSYGYTF
J gene: TRBJ1-5; clone size: NA; V gene: TRBV7-8; D gene: TRBD1; CDR3 DNA: TGTGCCAGCAGCCTAGACAGGGCATTAATCCAGCCCCAGCATTTT; CDR3 protein: CASSLDRALIQPQHF
J gene: TRBJ1-6; clone size: NA; V gene: TRBV6-1; D gene: TRBD1; CDR3 DNA: TGTGCCAGCACCGCGACAGGGGGAAATTCACCCCTCCACTTT; CDR3 protein: CASTATGGNSPLHF
J gene: TRBJ2-7; clone size: NA; V gene: TRBV21-1; D gene: NA; CDR3 DNA: TGTGCCAGCAGCAAAGGCCGCCTAGCGGTCTACCCCTACGAGCAGTACTTC; CDR3 protein: CASSKGRLAVYPYEQYF
J gene: TRBJ1-2; clone size: few; V gene: TRBV28; D gene: NA; CDR3 DNA: TGTGCCAGCAGCTCAGGATACAACTATGGCTACACCTTC; CDR3 protein: CASSSGYNYGYTF
J gene: TRBJ2-1; clone size: once; V gene: TRBV29-1; D gene: TRBD2; CDR3 DNA: TGCAGCGTCCGGGGGGAAAGCTCCTACAATGAGCAGTTCTTC; CDR3 protein: CSVRGESSYNEQFF
J gene: TRBJ1-1; clone size: NA; V gene: TRBV7-7; D gene: NA; CDR3 DNA: TGTGCTAGCAGTCCGGGTCCGAACACTGAAGCTTTCTTT; CDR3 protein: CASSPGPNTEAFF
J gene: TRBJ2-1; clone size: NA; V gene: TRBV9; D gene: NA; CDR3 DNA: TGTGCCAGCAGCACGCGACAGGGAGGATTGGATGAGCAGTTCTTC; CDR3 protein: CASSTRQGGLDEQFF
J gene: TRBJ2-7; clone size: NA; V gene: TRBV19; D gene: TRBD2; CDR3 DNA: TGTGCCAGTAGTATGGGCGGACTAGCGGGGGTATTGTACTTC; CDR3 protein: CASSMGGLAGVLYF
J gene: TRBJ2-1; clone size: NA; V gene: TRBV10-3; D gene: NA; CDR3 DNA: TGTGCCACCAAGAGGGATTCGAATGAGCAGTTCTTC; CDR3 protein: CATKRDSNEQFF
J gene: TRBJ2-6; clone size: NA; V gene: TRBV19; D gene: TRBD1; CDR3 DNA: TGTGCCAGTAGTGGGACAGCCTCTGGGGCCAACGTCCTGACTTTC; CDR3 protein: CASSGTASGANVLTF
J gene: TRBJ2-5; clone size: NA; V gene: TRBV6-1; D gene: TRBD2; CDR3 DNA: TGTGCCAGCAGTGACCGACTAGCGGGCCAAGAGACCCAGTACTTC; CDR3 protein: CASSDRLAGQETQYF
J gene: TRBJ1-2; clone size: few; V gene: TRBV4-3; D gene: TRBD1; CDR3 DNA: TGCGCCAGCAGCCAAGATCCCCCAGGGGGCCTCTATGGCTACACCTTC; CDR3 protein: CASSQDPPGGLYGYTF
J gene: TRBJ2-4; clone size: NA; V gene: TRBV6-5; D gene: NA; CDR3 DNA: TGTGCCAGCAGTTACGGGACCCAAGGGGGTATTCAGTACTTC; CDR3 protein: CASSYGTQGGIQYF
J gene: TRBJ1-2; clone size: NA; V gene: TRBV9; D gene: TRBD1; CDR3 DNA: TGTGCCAGCAGCACCGGGACAGCGGACTATGGCTACACCTTC; CDR3 protein: CASSTGTADYGYTF
J gene: TRBJ2-5; clone size: NA; V gene: TRBV19; D gene: TRBD1; CDR3 DNA: TGTGCCAGTAGTGACAACCCGGACAGGGTGGAGACCCAGTACTTC; CDR3 protein: CASSDNPDRVETQYF
J gene: TRBJ1-2; clone size: NA; V gene: TRBV29-1; D gene: NA; CDR3 DNA: TGCAGCGTTGGTGGGGCTTCTGGGGGCTACACCTTC; CDR3 protein: CSVGGASGGYTF
J gene: TRBJ2-3; clone size: NA; V gene: TRBV4-3; D gene: NA; CDR3 DNA: TGCGCCAGCAGCCAGCGCCAGGCAGATACGCAGTATTTT; CDR3 protein: CASSQRQADTQYF
J gene: TRBJ2-1; clone size: few; V gene: TRBV9; D gene: TRBD2; CDR3 DNA: TGTGCCAGCAGCGCGGGGGGATACAATGAGCAGTTCTTC; CDR3 protein: CASSAGGYNEQFF
J gene: TRBJ1-2; clone size: few; V gene: TRBV14; D gene: NA; CDR3 DNA: TGTGCCAGCAGCCAAGAATGGGTTCGGGGGTGGCACTATGGCTACACCTTC; CDR3 protein: CASSQEWVRGWHYGYTF
J gene: TRBJ1-1; clone size: NA; V gene: TRBV4-3; D gene: NA; CDR3 DNA: TGCGCCAGCAGCCAAGAATGGGGGCGCGGTGAAGCTTTCTTT; CDR3 protein: CASSQEWGRGEAFF
J gene: TRBJ1-1; clone size: NA; V gene: TRBV18; D gene: NA; CDR3 DNA: TGTGCCAGCTCAAGGGGCCTGAGCACTGAAGCTTTCTTT; CDR3 protein: CASSRGLSTEAFF
J gene: TRBJ2-7; clone size: few; V gene: TRBV5-4; D gene: NA; CDR3 DNA: TGTGCCAGCAGCCTCAGGGGCTACGAGCAGTACTTC; CDR3 protein: CASSLRGYEQYF
J gene: TRBJ2-2; clone size: once; V gene: TRBV11-2; D gene: NA; CDR3 DNA: TGTGCCAGCAGCCCCCGGGGGAACACCGGGGAGCTGTTTTTT; CDR3 protein: CASSPRGNTGELFF
J gene: TRBJ1-1; clone size: NA; V gene: TRBV6-6; D gene: NA; CDR3 DNA: TGTGCCAGCAGGAGGGGGGGCCCTGAAGCTTTCTTT; CDR3 protein: CASRRGGPEAFF